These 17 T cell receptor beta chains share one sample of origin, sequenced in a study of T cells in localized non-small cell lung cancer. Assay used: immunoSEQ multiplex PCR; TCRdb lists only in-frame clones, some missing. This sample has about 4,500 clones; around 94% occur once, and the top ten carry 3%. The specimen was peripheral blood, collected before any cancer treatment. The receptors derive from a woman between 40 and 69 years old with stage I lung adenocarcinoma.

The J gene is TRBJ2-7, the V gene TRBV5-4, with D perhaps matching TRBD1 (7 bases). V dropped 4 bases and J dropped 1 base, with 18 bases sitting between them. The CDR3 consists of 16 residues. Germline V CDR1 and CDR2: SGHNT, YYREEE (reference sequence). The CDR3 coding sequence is TGTGCCAGCAGCCCTAAAGGGGGGACAGCGTCCTACGAGCAGTACTTC. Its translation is CASSPKGGTASYEQYF.

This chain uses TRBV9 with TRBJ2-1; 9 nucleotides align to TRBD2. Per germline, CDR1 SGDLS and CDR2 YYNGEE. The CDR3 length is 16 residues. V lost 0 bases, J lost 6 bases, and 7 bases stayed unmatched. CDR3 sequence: CASSVDGGRAVNEQFF. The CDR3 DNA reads TGTGCCAGCAGCGTAGACGGCGGGAGGGCCGTCAATGAGCAGTTCTTC.

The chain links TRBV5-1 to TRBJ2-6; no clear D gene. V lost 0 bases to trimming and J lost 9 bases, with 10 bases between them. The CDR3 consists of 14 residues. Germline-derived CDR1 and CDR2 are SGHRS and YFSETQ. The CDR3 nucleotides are TGCGCCAGCAGCTTGGTAACAGACGGCAACGTCCTGACTTTC. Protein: CASSLVTDGNVLTF.

The CDR3 region is CASSEQGKGELFF. The CDR3 coding sequence is TGCGCCAGCAGTGAGCAGGGGAAGGGGGAGCTGTTTTTT. V gene TRBV10-1 combines with J gene TRBJ2-2; TRBD1 might be the D (6 bases). Trimming took off 2 bases at V and 8 bases at J, with 9 bases between the two ends. Germline V gene sequence: CDR1 WNHNN, CDR2 SYGVQD (reference sequence). The CDR3 spans 13 residues.

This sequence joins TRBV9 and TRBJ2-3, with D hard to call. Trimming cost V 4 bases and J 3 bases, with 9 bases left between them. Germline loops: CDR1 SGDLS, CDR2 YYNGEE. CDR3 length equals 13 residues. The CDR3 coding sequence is TGTGCCAGCAGCCCCCCGCTTACAGATACGCAGTATTTT. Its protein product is CASSPPLTDTQYF.

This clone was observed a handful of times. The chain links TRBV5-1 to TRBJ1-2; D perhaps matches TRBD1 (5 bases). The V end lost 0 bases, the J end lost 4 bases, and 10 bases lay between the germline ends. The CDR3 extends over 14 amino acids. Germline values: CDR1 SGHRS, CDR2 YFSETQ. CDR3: CASSLVAGSYGYTF. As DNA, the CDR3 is TGCGCCAGCAGCTTGGTTGCAGGGTCCTATGGCTACACCTTC. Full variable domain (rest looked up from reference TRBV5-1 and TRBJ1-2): KAGVTQTPRYLIKTRGQQVTLSCSPISGHRSVSWYQQTPGQGLQFLFEYFSETQRNKGNFPGRFSGRQFSNSRSEMNVSTLELGDSALYLCASSLVAGSYGYTFGSGTRLTVV.

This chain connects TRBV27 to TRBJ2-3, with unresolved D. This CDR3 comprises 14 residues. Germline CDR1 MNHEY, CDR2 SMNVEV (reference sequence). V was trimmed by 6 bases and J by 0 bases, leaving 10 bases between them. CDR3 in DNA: TGTGCCAGCAGCCCCGGGTTAAGCACAGATACGCAGTATTTT. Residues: CASSPGLSTDTQYF.

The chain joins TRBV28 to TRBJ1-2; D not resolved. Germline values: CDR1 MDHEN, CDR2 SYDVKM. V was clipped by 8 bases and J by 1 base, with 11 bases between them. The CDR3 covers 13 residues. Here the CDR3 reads CASGFRVNYGYTF. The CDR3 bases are TGTGCCAGCGGGTTTCGGGTTAACTATGGCTACACCTTC.

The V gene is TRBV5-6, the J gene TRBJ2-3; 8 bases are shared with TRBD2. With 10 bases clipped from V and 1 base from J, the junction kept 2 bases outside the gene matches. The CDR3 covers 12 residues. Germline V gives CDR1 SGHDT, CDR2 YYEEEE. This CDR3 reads CASGGGTDTQYF. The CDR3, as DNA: TGTGCCTCCGGGGGGGGCACAGATACGCAGTATTTT. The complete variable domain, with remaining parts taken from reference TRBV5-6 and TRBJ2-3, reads DAGVTQSPTHLIKTRGQQVTLRCSPKSGHDTVSWYQQALGQGPQFIFQYYEEEERQRGNFPDRFSGHQFPNYSSELNVNALLLGDSALYLCASGGGTDTQYFGPGTRLTVL.

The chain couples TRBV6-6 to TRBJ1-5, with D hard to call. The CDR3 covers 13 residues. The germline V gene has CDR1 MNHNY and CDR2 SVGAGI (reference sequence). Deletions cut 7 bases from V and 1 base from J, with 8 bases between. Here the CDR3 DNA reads TGTGCCAGCATTCAAGACAGCAATCAGCCCCAGCATTTT. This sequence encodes CASIQDSNQPQHF.

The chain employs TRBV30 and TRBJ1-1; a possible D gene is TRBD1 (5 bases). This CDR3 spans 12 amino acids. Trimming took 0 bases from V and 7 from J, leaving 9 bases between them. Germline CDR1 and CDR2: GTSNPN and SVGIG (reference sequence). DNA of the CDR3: TGTGCCTGGAGTGTACTGGGGGATGAAGCTTTCTTT. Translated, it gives CAWSVLGDEAFF.

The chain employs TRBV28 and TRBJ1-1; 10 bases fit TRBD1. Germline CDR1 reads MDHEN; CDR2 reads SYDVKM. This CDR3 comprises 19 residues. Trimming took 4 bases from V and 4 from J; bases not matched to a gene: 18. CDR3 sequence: CASSSPGQGLVWVGTEAFF. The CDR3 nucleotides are TGTGCCAGCAGTTCCCCGGGACAGGGGTTGGTTTGGGTGGGCACTGAAGCTTTCTTT.

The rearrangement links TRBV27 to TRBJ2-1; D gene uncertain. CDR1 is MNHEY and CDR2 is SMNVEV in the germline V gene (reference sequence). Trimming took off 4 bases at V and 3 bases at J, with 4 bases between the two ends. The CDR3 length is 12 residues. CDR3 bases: TGTGCCAGCAGTTCACTCTACAATGAGCAGTTCTTC. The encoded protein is CASSSLYNEQFF.

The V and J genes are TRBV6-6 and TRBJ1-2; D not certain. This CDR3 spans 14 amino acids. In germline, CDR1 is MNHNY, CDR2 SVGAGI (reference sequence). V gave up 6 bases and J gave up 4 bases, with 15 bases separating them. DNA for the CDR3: TGTGCCAGCAGCCCAGACACGCGAGCCTATGGCTACACCTTC. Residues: CASSPDTRAYGYTF.

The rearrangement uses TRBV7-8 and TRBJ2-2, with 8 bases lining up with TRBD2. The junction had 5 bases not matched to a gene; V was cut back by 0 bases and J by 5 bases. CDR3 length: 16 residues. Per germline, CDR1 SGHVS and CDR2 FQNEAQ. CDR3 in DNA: TGTGCCAGCAGCTTAGCGGCGGGAGGAGGTACCGGGGAGCTGTTTTTT. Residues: CASSLAAGGGTGELFF.

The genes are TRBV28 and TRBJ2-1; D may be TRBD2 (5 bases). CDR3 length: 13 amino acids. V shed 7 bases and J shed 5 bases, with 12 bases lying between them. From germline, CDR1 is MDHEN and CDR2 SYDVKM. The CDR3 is CASTYQRNNEQFF. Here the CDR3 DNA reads TGTGCCAGCACGTACCAGCGGAACAATGAGCAGTTCTTC.

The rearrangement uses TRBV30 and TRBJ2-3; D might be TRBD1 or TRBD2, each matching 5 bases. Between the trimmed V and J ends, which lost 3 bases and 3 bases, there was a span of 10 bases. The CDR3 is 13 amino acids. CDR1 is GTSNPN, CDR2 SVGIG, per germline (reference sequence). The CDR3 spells CAWSRGETDTQYF. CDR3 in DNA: TGTGCCTGGAGCCGAGGGGAGACAGATACGCAGTATTTT.